The 29 T cell receptor beta chains listed next were all sequenced from one sample in a study of blood T cells in healthy people across ages. Primed by a sample-barcoded 5' primer and a J-beta primer mix, a second PCR proceeded for about 6 to 11 cycles. TCRdb reanalysed the 5' RACE reads using MiXCR and keeps one entry per CDR3 protein. This table holds around 970,000 distinct CDR3 sequences, around 54% found once. The specimen sequenced was blood. The receptors were sampled from a woman in her sixties or seventies in good health.

The gene calls are TRBV5-5 and TRBJ1-5, with D tentatively TRBD1 (5 bases). Germline CDR1 SGHKS, CDR2 YYEKEE (reference sequence). With 1 base removed from V and 4 bases from J, the gap between germline ends came to 9 bases. The CDR3 is 14 residues long. The CDR3 sequence is CASSLRSGNQPQHF. The CDR3 bases are TGTGCCAGCAGCTTGAGGTCAGGGAATCAGCCCCAGCATTTT.

This chain connects TRBV28 to TRBJ2-3; TRBD1 is a possible D gene (5 bases). V dropped 7 bases and J dropped 6 bases, with 14 bases sitting between them. Germline assignment: CDR1 MDHEN and CDR2 SYDVKM. The CDR3 consists of 13 residues. CDR3: CASKGAHQDTQYF. Here the CDR3 DNA reads TGTGCCAGCAAAGGGGCCCATCAGGATACGCAGTATTTT.

This chain links TRBV6-2 or TRBV6-3 with TRBJ1-5; TRBD1 is a possible D gene (6 bases). This CDR3 is built from 16 residues. Germline V CDR1 and CDR2: MNHEY, SVGEGT. V lost 6 bases and J lost 1, with 16 bases in between. CDR3 region: CASRTGDGVSNQPQHF. In nucleotides, the CDR3 is TGTGCCAGCAGGACAGGAGACGGAGTAAGCAATCAGCCCCAGCATTTT.

CDR3 amino acids: CASSEGLRYQYF. DNA for the CDR3: TGTGCCAGCAGTGAAGGGCTCCGGTACCAGTACTTC. J is TRBJ2-5 and V is TRBV6-1; D unclear. The V gene lost 1 base and the J gene lost 10 bases, with 10 bases spanning the gap. Germline CDR1 MNHNS, CDR2 SASEGT. The CDR3 loop spans 12 amino acids.

Concerning this clonotype: An end of the junction does not agree with germline; a read error may underlie this. The rearrangement links TRBV7-2 to TRBJ2-3; possibly TRBD2 for D (6 bases). Germline lookup yields CDR1 SGHTA and CDR2 FQGNSA. The CDR3 contains 14 residues. The CDR3 nucleotides are TGTGCCAGTAGCTTAGGAGGGGTTGGGTATACGCAGTATTTT. Encoded protein: CASSLGGVGYTQYF. Supplemented by reference TRBV7-2 and TRBJ2-3, the full variable domain reads GAGVSQSPSNKVTEKGKDVELRCDPISGHTALYWYRQSLGQGLEFLIYFQGNSAPDKSGLPSDRFSAERTGGSVSTLTIQRTQQEDSAVYLCASSLGGVGYTQYFGPGTRLTVL.

This clonotype turned up a few times. The chain employs TRBV25-1 and TRBJ2-7; D tentatively reads TRBD1 or TRBD2 (5 bases each). CDR1 and CDR2 (germline): MGHDK, SYGVNS. Trimming cost V 1 base and J 2 bases, with 9 bases left between them. The CDR3 is 14 amino acids. This chain's CDR3 is CASSESGTPYEQYF. The CDR3 DNA reads as TGTGCCAGCAGTGAATCCGGGACCCCCTACGAGCAGTACTTC.

The chain is built from TRBV10-2 and TRBJ2-3; D may be TRBD1 (6 bases). The V end was cut by 3 bases, the J end by 2 bases, with 12 bases between. This CDR3 is 15 amino acids long. Germline V gene data show CDR1 as WSHSY and CDR2 as SAAADI. The CDR3 DNA reads as TGCGCCAGCAGTGACCGGGACACCCTCACAGATACGCAGTATTTT. Encoded protein: CASSDRDTLTDTQYF.

The chain joins TRBV6-6 to TRBJ2-7; D is unresolved. Trimming removed 2 bases from V and 5 bases from J, with 7 bases in between. CDR3 length: 12 amino acids. Germline-derived CDR1 and CDR2 are MNHNY and SVGAGI (reference sequence). CDR3 region: CASSYRNDEQYF. CDR3 DNA sequence: TGTGCCAGCAGTTACAGAAATGACGAGCAGTACTTC.

The chain recombines TRBV4-3 with TRBJ2-5; TRBD2 might be the D (5 bases). The CDR3 is made up of 14 amino acids. V gave up 1 base and J gave up 5 bases, with 11 bases separating them. Looked up from germline, CDR1 is LGHNA and CDR2 is YSLEER. The CDR3 here is CASSQVVASETQYF. The CDR3, as DNA: TGCGCCAGCAGCCAAGTGGTAGCGTCGGAGACCCAGTACTTC.

This clonotype was observed a handful of times. The chain uses TRBV29-1 and TRBJ2-3, with no clear D. Germline V lookup: CDR1 SQVTM, CDR2 ANQGSEA. The CDR3 is 14 amino acids. Trimming removed 2 bases at V and 0 bases at J, with 9 bases between. Here the CDR3 reads CSVEPDPSTDTQYF. CDR3 DNA sequence: TGCAGCGTTGAACCAGACCCAAGCACAGATACGCAGTATTTT.

V and J are TRBV20-1 and TRBJ2-5; D call uncertain. This CDR3 contains 13 residues. The ends were cut back, 6 bases at V and 2 bases at J, with 13 bases in the middle. CDR1 DFQATT and CDR2 SNEGSKA come from the germline V gene (reference sequence). CDR3 sequence (DNA): TGCAGTGCCACCCCGGACCGACAAGAGACCCAGTACTTC. Protein product: CSATPDRQETQYF.

Many counts were recorded for this clonotype. This chain connects TRBV28 to TRBJ1-4; D unresolved. The CDR3 sequence is 13 residues long. Trimming left V 2 bases short and J 8 bases short, with 9 bases between. Germline V gene lookup returns CDR1 MDHEN and CDR2 SYDVKM. CDR3 DNA: TGTGCCAGCAGTTTAGACAACGTCGAAAAACTGTTTTTT. It is translated as CASSLDNVEKLFF.

The rearrangement uses TRBV6-2 or TRBV6-3 and TRBJ1-5; weak D call: TRBD1 (5 bases). With 4 bases removed from V and 4 bases from J, the gap between germline ends came to 11 bases. Germline V gene lookup returns CDR1 MNHEY and CDR2 SVGEGT. The CDR3 is made up of 14 amino acids. CDR3 bases: TGTGCCAGCAGTTTTGACAGTTTAAATCAGCCCCAGCATTTT. Amino acids: CASSFDSLNQPQHF.

CDR3 sequence: CSAIVKGATYEQYF. The CDR3 DNA reads TGCAGTGCCATAGTAAAGGGGGCAACTTACGAGCAGTACTTC. The chain has TRBV20-1 and TRBJ2-4; 7 bases align to TRBD1. The tail of the sequence fits TRBJ2-7 better, so the J call may be wrong. The CDR3 spans 14 residues. The germline CDR1 and CDR2 sequences are DFQATT and SNEGSKA (reference sequence).

This clonotype was recorded a few times. This chain links TRBV27 with TRBJ2-1; 13 bases are a match to TRBD2. V lost 10 bases and J lost 12; bases outside the gene matches: 15. The CDR3 length is 15 residues. Per germline, CDR1 MNHEY and CDR2 SMNVEV (reference sequence). The CDR3, as DNA: TGTGCCACCCATGCGCCGGGACTAGCGGGATTCGGGCAGTTCTTC. This codes for CATHAPGLAGFGQFF.

The genes are TRBV21-1 and TRBJ1-2. TRBV21-1 is termed a pseudogene. The CDR3 totals 15 residues. CDR3 sequence: CASSLKMTAEDGYTF. The CDR3 DNA sequence: TGTGCCAGCAGCCTAAAAATGACCGCGGAGGATGGCTACACCTTC.

This clonotype was detected a few times. This chain joins TRBV5-1 and TRBJ2-5; D possibly corresponds to TRBD2 (5 bases). The CDR3 has 13 residues. The germline CDR1 and CDR2 sequences are SGHRS and YFSETQ. V lost 1 base to trimming and J lost 5 bases, with 9 bases between them. Here the CDR3 reads CASSLLLEETQYF. CDR3 DNA sequence: TGCGCCAGCAGCTTGTTACTAGAGGAGACCCAGTACTTC.

The chain recombines TRBV6-6 with TRBJ2-4, with TRBD1 matching 10 bases. V trimming: 7 bases; J trimming: 4 bases; junction bases outside the gene matches: 10. The CDR3 is 16 residues long. Germline lookup yields CDR1 MNHNY and CDR2 SVGAGI (reference sequence). The CDR3 nucleotides are TGTGCCAGCACTATTGGACAGGGGGGACGGAAAAACATTCAGTACTTC. Translating it yields CASTIGQGGRKNIQYF.

Only one count was recorded for this clonotype. The junction departs from the called germline gene at one end, perhaps through a read error. The J gene is TRBJ2-1, the V gene TRBV7-3, with 8 bases aligning to TRBD2. The V gene's germline CDR1 is SGHTA and CDR2 FQGTGA. CDR3 length equals 15 residues. The CDR3 DNA sequence: TGTGCCAGCAGCCCCGGGGGGGCCCTGGGAAATGGGCAGTTCTTC. Translation: CASSPGGALGNGQFF.

This clonotype was counted between two and nine times. This chain uses TRBV2 with TRBJ2-7, with a weak D call TRBD2 (7 bases). This CDR3 is built from 13 residues. Germline CDR1 is SNHLY and CDR2 is FYNNEI. CDR3 region: CAIRGGSTYEQYF. CDR3 DNA: TGTGCAATTAGGGGGGGATCCACCTACGAGCAGTACTTC. Based on the CDR3 plus reference TRBV2 and TRBJ2-7, the full variable domain is EPEVTQTPSHQVTQMGQEVILRCVPISNHLYFYWYRQILGQKVEFLVSFYNNEISEKSEIFDDQFSVERPDGSNFTLKIRSTKLEDSAMYFCAIRGGSTYEQYFGPGTRLTVT.

In the case of this clonotype: One end of the junction is discordant with germline, which a read error may explain. This chain joins TRBV20-1 and TRBJ1-5, with D possibly being TRBD1 (5 bases). This CDR3 comprises 12 residues. Germline CDR1 reads DFQATT; CDR2 reads SNEGSKA (reference sequence). The CDR3: CRARPQGLPQHF. Here the CDR3 DNA reads TGCAGGGCTAGGCCCCAGGGACTGCCCCAGCATTTT.

This sequence joins TRBV18 and TRBJ2-1; 8 positions agree with TRBD2. The germline V gene has CDR1 KGHSH and CDR2 LQKENI. V gave up 6 bases and J gave up 2 bases; unmatched junction bases: 12. This CDR3 comprises 17 residues. The CDR3: CASSHLSWTSPYNEQFF. The DNA for the CDR3 is TGTGCCAGCTCCCATCTTTCTTGGACTAGCCCCTACAATGAGCAGTTCTTC.

The chain combines TRBV21-1 with TRBJ2-5; the tabulated D call, TRBD2, remains unverified against the DNA. TRBV21-1 is flagged as a pseudogene. CDR3 length: 17 amino acids. CDR3: CANPGLAGGRLQETQYF. The CDR3 DNA reads as TGTGCCAACCCGGGACTAGCGGGCGGTCGGTTGCAAGAGACCCAGTACTTC.

The rearrangement joins TRBV28 to TRBJ1-2; 10 bases fit TRBD1. The CDR3 loop spans 18 amino acids. J lost 3 bases, V lost 3 bases, and 13 bases had no gene match. The V gene's germline CDR1 is MDHEN and CDR2 SYDVKM. The CDR3 here is CASSFRGQGLIRYYGYTF. The CDR3 DNA reads TGTGCCAGCAGTTTTAGGGGACAGGGGTTGATTCGTTACTATGGCTACACCTTC.

The chain links TRBV7-6 to TRBJ2-7, with D perhaps TRBD1 (5 bases). V was trimmed by 5 bases and J by 0 bases, leaving 11 bases between them. In germline, CDR1 is SGHVS, CDR2 FNYEAQ. This CDR3 is built from 14 residues. Written as DNA, the CDR3 is TGTGCCAGCAGCCCTGACAGCAGCTCCTACGAGCAGTACTTC. This codes for CASSPDSSSYEQYF. The variable domain in full, completed from reference TRBV7-6 and TRBJ2-7, reads GAGVSQSPRYKVTKRGQDVALRCDPISGHVSLYWYRQALGQGPEFLTYFNYEAQQDKSGLPNDRFSAERPEGSISTLTIQRTEQRDSAMYRCASSPDSSSYEQYFGPGTRLTVT.

CDR3 sequence (DNA): TGTGCCAGCAGCCAGTCTAGGACAGGTCCCCCCTACGAGCAGTACTTC. This translates into CASSQSRTGPPYEQYF. The rearrangement uses TRBV4-2 and TRBJ2-4; the match to TRBD1 covers 7 bases. The tail of the sequence fits TRBJ2-7 better, so the J call may be wrong. Looked up from germline, CDR1 is LGHNA and CDR2 is YNFKEQ. This CDR3 is 16 amino acids long.

This clonotype has more than one count but fewer than ten. The V gene is TRBV4-1, the J gene TRBJ2-7; maybe TRBD2 (6 bases). This CDR3 contains 14 residues. The V and J ends lost 1 base and 3 bases respectively, with 10 bases between them. CDR1 and CDR2 from the germline V gene are MGHRA and YSYEKL. The CDR3 bases are TGCGCCAGCAGCCAAGGTGGAGGGCTCTACGAGCAGTACTTC. Translating it yields CASSQGGGLYEQYF.

The V and J genes are TRBV27 and TRBJ2-7; the D gene could be TRBD1 or TRBD2 (5 bases each). V was pared by 3 bases and J by 5 bases, with 20 bases between. The germline CDR1 and CDR2 sequences are MNHEY and SMNVEV (reference sequence). The CDR3 runs 16 residues. The CDR3 loop is CASSLGRPLDGHEQYF. The CDR3 region has the DNA TGTGCCAGCAGTTTGGGACGGCCTCTGGACGGTCACGAGCAGTACTTC.

There are a few counts of this clonotype. The missing conserved phenylalanine or tryptophan at the end of this CDR3 makes a read error likely. The DNA is left out, because the CDR3 cannot be placed on it with certainty; the CDR3 is given as TCRdb lists it. The chain uses TRBV4-1 and TRBJ2-6. The CDR3 comprises 8 residues, both ends counted. Germline values: CDR1 MGHRA, CDR2 YSYEKL. CDR3 sequence reads: CASSQGTS.